Shown below are 12 T cell receptor beta chains from a single sample sequenced in a study of neurological immune-mediated disorders. TCRdb re-called the 5' RACE reads with MiXCR, one entry per CDR3 protein. The data show around 70,000 distinct CDR3 sequences, 2.5% to 4% seen once. Material for sequencing was PBMCs. The origin of the receptors is a woman in her forties or fifties with multiple sclerosis.

This clonotype was counted ten times or more. The chain carries TRBV28 and TRBJ2-1; TRBD1 is a possible D gene (5 bases). Looked up from germline, CDR1 is MDHEN and CDR2 is SYDVKM. V was trimmed by 6 bases and J by 1 base, leaving 16 bases between them. CDR3 size: 16 residues. The CDR3 DNA sequence: TGTGCCAGCAGGAACCGTGGCAGGGATTCCTACAATGAGCAGTTCTTC. This codes for CASRNRGRDSYNEQFF.

At least ten counts were recorded for this clonotype. This rearrangement joins TRBV7-9 to TRBJ2-6; D unclear. This CDR3 is built from 16 residues. V shed 4 bases and J shed 6 bases, with 16 bases lying between them. Germline CDR1 SEHNR, CDR2 FQNEAQ (reference sequence). CDR3 DNA: TGTGCCAGCAGCTACTTCGGTTCAAGTGCGGCCAACGTCCTGACTTTC. The encoded protein is CASSYFGSSAANVLTF.

This clonotype has just a few counts. This chain connects TRBV19 to TRBJ1-2; D possibly corresponds to TRBD1 (6 bases). Germline V lookup: CDR1 LNHDA, CDR2 SQIVND (reference sequence). This CDR3 is built from 16 residues. Between the trimmed V and J ends, which lost 3 bases and 4 bases, there was a span of 18 bases. CDR3 DNA: TGTGCCAGTAGTATGGTTGGCCCACAGGGCCGCTATGGCTACACCTTC. The encoded protein is CASSMVGPQGRYGYTF.

This clonotype was found many times. V and J are TRBV3-1 and TRBJ2-7, with D unclear. V lost 1 base and J 10 bases, leaving 11 bases between the germline ends. The CDR3 contains 12 residues. The germline gives CDR1 LGHDT, CDR2 YNNKEL (reference sequence). CDR3 sequence: CASSQVAPLQYF. In DNA, the CDR3 is TGTGCCAGCAGCCAAGTTGCACCCCTCCAGTACTTC.

This clonotype was counted many times. The chain combines TRBV15 with TRBJ1-1; tentatively, D is TRBD1 (6 bases). This CDR3 region has 16 residues. Germline V gives CDR1 LNHNV, CDR2 YYDKDF (reference sequence). The ends were cut back, 2 bases at V and 6 bases at J, with 19 bases in the middle. CDR3: CATSRPNRASFSEAFF. The DNA for the CDR3 is TGTGCCACCAGCAGACCCAACAGGGCTAGTTTTTCTGAAGCTTTCTTT.

The chain employs TRBV7-9 and TRBJ1-1; 9 bases agree with TRBD1. This CDR3 region has 15 residues. The J segment lost 1 base and the V segment lost 3 bases, leaving 3 bases of the junction unmatched. In germline, CDR1 is SEHNR, CDR2 FQNEAQ (reference sequence). In DNA, the CDR3 is TGTGCCAGCAGCTTGGGGACAGGGACGAACACTGAAGCTTTCTTT. Protein: CASSLGTGTNTEAFF.

This clonotype was counted between two and nine times. The chain is built from TRBV10-3 and TRBJ1-2; TRBD1 is a possible D gene (6 bases). Germline V gene sequence: CDR1 ENHRY, CDR2 SYGVKD. With 0 bases removed from V and 6 bases from J, the gap between germline ends came to 17 bases. The CDR3 runs to 16 residues. The CDR3 spells CAISESISGALNGYTF. DNA of the CDR3: TGTGCCATCAGTGAGTCGATTTCAGGGGCGCTAAATGGCTACACCTTC.

There are a few counts of this clonotype. One junction end disagrees with the germline gene, perhaps due to a read error. The CDR3 here is CDSSTFTGELFF. As DNA, the CDR3 is TGTGACAGCAGCACCTTCACCGGGGAGCTGTTTTTT. The V call is TRBV7-2, the J call TRBJ2-2, with D unresolved. Germline CDR1 and CDR2: SGHTA and FQGNSA. This CDR3 spans 12 amino acids.

This clonotype has ten or more counts. V is TRBV7-2 and J is TRBJ1-1; D ambiguous. CDR3 size: 10 residues. Germline assignment: CDR1 SGHTA and CDR2 FQGNSA. V gave up 3 bases and J gave up 4 bases, with 0 bases separating them. The CDR3, as DNA: TGTGCCAGCAGCTTCACTGAAGCTTTCTTT. Amino acid sequence: CASSFTEAFF.

This clonotype has ten or more counts. This chain joins TRBV5-1 and TRBJ1-3; D is possibly TRBD1 (6 bases). CDR3 length: 15 amino acids. Germline CDR1 is SGHRS and CDR2 is YFSETQ. Trimming removed 4 bases at V and 1 base at J, with 12 bases between. The DNA of the CDR3 is TGCGCCAGCAGCCCGGGGGCGCAATCTGGAAACACCATATATTTT. Translation gives CASSPGAQSGNTIYF. Full variable domain (missing parts from reference TRBV5-1 and TRBJ1-3): KAGVTQTPRYLIKTRGQQVTLSCSPISGHRSVSWYQQTPGQGLQFLFEYFSETQRNKGNFPGRFSGRQFSNSRSEMNVSTLELGDSALYLCASSPGAQSGNTIYFGEGSWLTVV.

This clonotype was seen repeatedly, ten times or more. This CDR3 reads CASSVAAQGNLNTEAFF. The CDR3 region has the DNA TGTGCCAGCAGCGTAGCTGCACAGGGGAATTTGAACACTGAAGCTTTCTTT. This chain uses TRBV9 with TRBJ1-1, with 7 positions matching TRBD1. V lost 0 bases and J lost 0; bases outside the gene matches: 8. This CDR3 has 17 residues. Germline CDR1 and CDR2: SGDLS and YYNGEE.

This clonotype was counted ten times or more. The V and J genes are TRBV5-1 and TRBJ2-3, with D perhaps being TRBD1 or TRBD2 (6 bases each). CDR3 length: 14 residues. From germline, CDR1 is SGHRS and CDR2 YFSETQ. Between the trimmed V and J ends, which lost 2 bases and 4 bases, there was a span of 11 bases. The CDR3 loop is CASSLGGPPDTQYF. In DNA, the CDR3 is TGCGCCAGCAGCTTAGGGGGGCCCCCAGATACGCAGTATTTT.